This TCR beta chain was recovered during a study of blood T cell repertoires in COVID-19. Study details: Sites in the United States, Italy and Spain provided acute and convalescent COVID-19 samples. Sources were T cells, B-cell-depleted T cells, or PBMCs; the material itself was cDNA or gDNA.

The method was immunoSEQ multiplex PCR; TCRdb's version includes in-frame clones alone and lacks a portion of them. This sample has 250,000 to 350,000 clones; about nine tenths occur once, and the top ten carry approximately 7.5%. Trimming removed 5 bases from V and 3 bases from J; junction bases left unmatched: 4. The CDR3 is 16 residues long. Looked up from germline, CDR1 is SGHDN and CDR2 is FVKESK. The gene calls are TRBV14 and TRBJ2-7; 16 bases fit TRBD2. Sequences were obtained from peripheral blood. This clonotype originated in a woman aged 25 to 45 with COVID-19, enrolled during active disease. The CDR3 bases are TGTGCCAGCAGCGCGGGACTAGCGGGAGGGGGCTACGAGCAGTACTTC. It yields the protein CASSAGLAGGGYEQYF.